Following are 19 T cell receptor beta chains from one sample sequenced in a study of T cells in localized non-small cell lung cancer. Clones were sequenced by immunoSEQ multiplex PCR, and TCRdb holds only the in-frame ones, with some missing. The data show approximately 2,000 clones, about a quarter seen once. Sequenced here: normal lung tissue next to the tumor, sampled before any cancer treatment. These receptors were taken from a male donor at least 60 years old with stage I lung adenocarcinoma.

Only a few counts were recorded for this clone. CDR3 residues: CASSGQGQTEAFF. The CDR3 DNA is TGTGCCAGCAGCGGACAGGGGCAAACTGAAGCTTTCTTT. This sequence joins TRBV9 and TRBJ1-1; 8 nucleotides align to TRBD1. CDR3 length: 13 residues. CDR1 and CDR2 (germline): SGDLS, YYNGEE. J gave up 5 bases and V 3 bases, and 3 bases lay outside the gene matches.

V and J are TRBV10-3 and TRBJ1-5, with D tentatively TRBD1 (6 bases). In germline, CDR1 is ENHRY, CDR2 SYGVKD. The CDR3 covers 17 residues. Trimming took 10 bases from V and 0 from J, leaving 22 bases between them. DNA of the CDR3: TGTGCCAGTCTTCAGGGGCGGAATGCCCTTAGCAATCAGCCCCAGCATTTT. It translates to CASLQGRNALSNQPQHF.

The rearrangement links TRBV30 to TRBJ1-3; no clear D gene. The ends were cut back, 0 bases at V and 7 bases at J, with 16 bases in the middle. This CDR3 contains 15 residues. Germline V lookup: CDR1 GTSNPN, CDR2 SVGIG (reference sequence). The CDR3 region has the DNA TGTGCCTGGAGTGTATGGTCAGAACTTGGGAACACCATATATTTT. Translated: CAWSVWSELGNTIYF.

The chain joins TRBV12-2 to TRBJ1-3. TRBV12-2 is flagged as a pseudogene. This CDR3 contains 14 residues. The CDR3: CATKGGLSGNTIYF. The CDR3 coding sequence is TGTGCCACTAAAGGGGGGCTCTCTGGAAACACCATATATTTT.

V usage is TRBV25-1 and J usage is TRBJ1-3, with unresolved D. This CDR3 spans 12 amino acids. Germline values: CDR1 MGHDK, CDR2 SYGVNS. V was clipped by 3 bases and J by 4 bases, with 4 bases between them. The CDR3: CASSEGGNTIYF. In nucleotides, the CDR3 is TGTGCCAGCAGTGAGGGAGGAAACACCATATATTTT. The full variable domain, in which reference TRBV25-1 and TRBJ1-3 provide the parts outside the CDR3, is EADIYQTPRYLVIGTGKKITLECSQTMGHDKMYWYQQDPGMELHLIHYSYGVNSTEKGDLSSESTVSRIRTEHFPLTLESARPSHTSQYLCASSEGGNTIYFGEGSWLTVV.

CDR3 DNA sequence: TGTGCCAGCTCACCACCCTCCGGGGGCCTCACAGATACGCAGTATTTT. The encoded protein is CASSPPSGGLTDTQYF. This rearrangement joins TRBV18 to TRBJ2-3; D is possibly TRBD1 or TRBD2 (6 bases each). CDR3 length equals 16 residues. Germline CDR1 and CDR2: KGHSH and LQKENI. V gave up 0 bases and J gave up 2 bases, with 12 bases separating them.

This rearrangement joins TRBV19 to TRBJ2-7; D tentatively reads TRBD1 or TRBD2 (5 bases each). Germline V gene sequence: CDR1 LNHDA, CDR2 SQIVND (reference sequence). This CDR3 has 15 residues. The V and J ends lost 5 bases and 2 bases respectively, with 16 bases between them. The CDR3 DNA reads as TGTGCCAGTAGTCCCACGGGGAAGGGGCCCTACGAGCAGTACTTC. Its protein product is CASSPTGKGPYEQYF.

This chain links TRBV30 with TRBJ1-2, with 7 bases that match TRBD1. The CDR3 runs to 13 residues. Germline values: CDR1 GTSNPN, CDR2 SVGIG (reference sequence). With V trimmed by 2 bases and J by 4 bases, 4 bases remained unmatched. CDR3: CAWSRDRSYGYTF. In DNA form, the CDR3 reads TGTGCCTGGAGTAGGGACAGAAGCTATGGCTACACCTTC.

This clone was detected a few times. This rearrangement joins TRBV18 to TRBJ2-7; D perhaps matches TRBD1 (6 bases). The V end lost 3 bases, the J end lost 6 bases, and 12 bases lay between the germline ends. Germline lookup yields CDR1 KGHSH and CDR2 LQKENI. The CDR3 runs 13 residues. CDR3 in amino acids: CASSPEGGAEQYF. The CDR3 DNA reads TGTGCCAGCTCACCGGAAGGGGGAGCCGAGCAGTACTTC.

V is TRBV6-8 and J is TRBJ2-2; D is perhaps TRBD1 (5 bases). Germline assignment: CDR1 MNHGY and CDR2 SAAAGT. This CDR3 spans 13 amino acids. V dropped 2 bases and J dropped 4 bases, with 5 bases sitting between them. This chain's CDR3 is CASSYRGTGELFF. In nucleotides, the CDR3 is TGTGCCAGCAGTTACAGGGGCACCGGGGAGCTGTTTTTT.

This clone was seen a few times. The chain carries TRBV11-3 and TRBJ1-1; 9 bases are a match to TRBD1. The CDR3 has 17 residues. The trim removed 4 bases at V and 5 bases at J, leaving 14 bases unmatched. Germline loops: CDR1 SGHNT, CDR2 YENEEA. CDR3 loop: CASSSDSAGQGRTEAFF. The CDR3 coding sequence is TGTGCCAGCAGCTCGGACTCGGCGGGACAGGGAAGGACTGAAGCTTTCTTT. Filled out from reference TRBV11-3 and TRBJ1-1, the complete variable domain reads EAGVVQSPRYKIIEKKQPVAFWCNPISGHNTLYWYLQNLGQGPELLIRYENEEAVDDSQLPKDRFSAERLKGVDSTLKIQPAELGDSAVYLCASSSDSAGQGRTEAFFGQGTRLTVV.

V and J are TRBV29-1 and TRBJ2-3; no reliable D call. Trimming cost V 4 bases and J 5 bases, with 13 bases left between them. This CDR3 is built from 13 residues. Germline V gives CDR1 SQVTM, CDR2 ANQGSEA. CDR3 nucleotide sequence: TGCAGCGTTGCTCTTTTACGCGTAGATACGCAGTATTTT. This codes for CSVALLRVDTQYF.

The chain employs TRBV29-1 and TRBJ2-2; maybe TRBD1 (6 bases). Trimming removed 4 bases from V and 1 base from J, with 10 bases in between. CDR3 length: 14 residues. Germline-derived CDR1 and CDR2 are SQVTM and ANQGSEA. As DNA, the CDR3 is TGCAGCGTTGTAGGGGGTCTGAACACCGGGGAGCTGTTTTTT. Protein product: CSVVGGLNTGELFF.

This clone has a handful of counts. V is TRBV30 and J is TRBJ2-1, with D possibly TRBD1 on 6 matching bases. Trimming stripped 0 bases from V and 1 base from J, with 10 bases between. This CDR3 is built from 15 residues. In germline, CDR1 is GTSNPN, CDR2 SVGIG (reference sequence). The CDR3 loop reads CAWSVNRASYNEQFF. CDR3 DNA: TGTGCCTGGAGTGTAAACAGGGCTTCCTACAATGAGCAGTTCTTC.

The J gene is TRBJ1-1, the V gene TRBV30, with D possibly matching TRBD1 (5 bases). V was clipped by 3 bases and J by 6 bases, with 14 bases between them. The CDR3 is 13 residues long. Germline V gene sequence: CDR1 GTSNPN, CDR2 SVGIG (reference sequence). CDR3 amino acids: CAWRAQGRPEAFF. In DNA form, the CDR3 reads TGTGCCTGGAGGGCTCAGGGCCGGCCTGAAGCTTTCTTT.

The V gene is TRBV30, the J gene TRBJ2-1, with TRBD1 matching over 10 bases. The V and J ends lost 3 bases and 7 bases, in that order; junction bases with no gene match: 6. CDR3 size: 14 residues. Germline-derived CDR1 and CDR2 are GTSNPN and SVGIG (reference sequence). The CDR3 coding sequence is TGTGCCTGGAGACGACAGGGGGCGAGAAATGAGCAGTTCTTC. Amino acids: CAWRRQGARNEQFF.

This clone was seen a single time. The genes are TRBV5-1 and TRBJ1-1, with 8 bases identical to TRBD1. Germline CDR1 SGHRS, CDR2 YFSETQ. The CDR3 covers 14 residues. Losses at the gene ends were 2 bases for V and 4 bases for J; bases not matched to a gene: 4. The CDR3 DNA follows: TGCGCCAGCAGCTTTGGACAGGGAGGCACTGAAGCTTTCTTT. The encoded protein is CASSFGQGGTEAFF.

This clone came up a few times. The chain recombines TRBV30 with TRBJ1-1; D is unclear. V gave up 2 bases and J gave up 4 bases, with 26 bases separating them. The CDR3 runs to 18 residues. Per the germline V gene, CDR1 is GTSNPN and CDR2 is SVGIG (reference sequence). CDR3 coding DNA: TGTGCCTGGAGTCCCCTGCGGGGTGCACTCGATACCGGCACTGAAGCTTTCTTT. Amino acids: CAWSPLRGALDTGTEAFF.

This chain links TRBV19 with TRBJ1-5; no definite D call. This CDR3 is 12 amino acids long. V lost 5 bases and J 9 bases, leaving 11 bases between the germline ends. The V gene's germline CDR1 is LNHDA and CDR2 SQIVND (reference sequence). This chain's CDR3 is CASSFPMGPQHF. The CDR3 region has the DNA TGTGCCAGTAGTTTCCCAATGGGGCCCCAGCATTTT.